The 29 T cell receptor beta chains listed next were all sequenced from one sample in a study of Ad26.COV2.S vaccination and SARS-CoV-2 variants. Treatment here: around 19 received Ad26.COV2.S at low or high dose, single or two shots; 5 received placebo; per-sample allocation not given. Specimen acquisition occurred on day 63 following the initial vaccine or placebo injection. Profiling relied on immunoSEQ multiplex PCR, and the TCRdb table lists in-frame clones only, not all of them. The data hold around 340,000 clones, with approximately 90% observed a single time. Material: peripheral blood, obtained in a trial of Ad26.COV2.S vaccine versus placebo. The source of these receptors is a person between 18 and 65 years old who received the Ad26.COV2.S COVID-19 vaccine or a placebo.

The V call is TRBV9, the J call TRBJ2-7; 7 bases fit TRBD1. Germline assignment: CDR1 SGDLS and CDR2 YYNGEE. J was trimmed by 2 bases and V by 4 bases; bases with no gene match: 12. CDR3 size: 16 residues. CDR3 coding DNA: TGTGCCAGCAGCCAATACGGGACAGCCAAAACCTACGAGCAGTACTTC. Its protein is CASSQYGTAKTYEQYF.

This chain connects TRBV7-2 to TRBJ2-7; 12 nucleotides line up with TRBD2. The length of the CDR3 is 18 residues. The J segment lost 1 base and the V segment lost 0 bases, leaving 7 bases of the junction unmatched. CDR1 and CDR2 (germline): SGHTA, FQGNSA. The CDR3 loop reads CASSLASSGRAQSYEQYF. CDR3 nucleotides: TGTGCCAGCAGCTTAGCTTCTAGCGGGAGGGCCCAATCCTACGAGCAGTACTTC. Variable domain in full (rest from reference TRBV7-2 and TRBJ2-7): GAGVSQSPSNKVTEKGKDVELRCDPISGHTALYWYRQSLGQGLEFLIYFQGNSAPDKSGLPSDRFSAERTGGSVSTLTIQRTQQEDSAVYLCASSLASSGRAQSYEQYFGPGTRLTVT.

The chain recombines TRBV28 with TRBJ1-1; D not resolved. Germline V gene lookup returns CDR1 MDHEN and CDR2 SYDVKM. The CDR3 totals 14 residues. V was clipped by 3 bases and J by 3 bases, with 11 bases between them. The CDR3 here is CASSLTGADTEAFF. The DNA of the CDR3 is TGTGCCAGCAGTTTGACGGGCGCGGACACTGAAGCTTTCTTT.

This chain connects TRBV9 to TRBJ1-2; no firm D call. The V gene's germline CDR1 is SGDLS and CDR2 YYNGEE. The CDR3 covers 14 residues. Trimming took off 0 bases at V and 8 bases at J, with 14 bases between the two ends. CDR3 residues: CASSVGLDLQGYTF. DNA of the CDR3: TGTGCCAGCAGCGTAGGGCTCGACCTTCAAGGCTACACCTTC.

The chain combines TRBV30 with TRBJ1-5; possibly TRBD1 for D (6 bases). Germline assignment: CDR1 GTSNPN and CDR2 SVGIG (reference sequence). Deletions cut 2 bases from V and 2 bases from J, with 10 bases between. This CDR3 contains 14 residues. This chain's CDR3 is CAWSQTGGNQPQHF. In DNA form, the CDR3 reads TGTGCCTGGAGTCAGACAGGCGGCAATCAGCCCCAGCATTTT.

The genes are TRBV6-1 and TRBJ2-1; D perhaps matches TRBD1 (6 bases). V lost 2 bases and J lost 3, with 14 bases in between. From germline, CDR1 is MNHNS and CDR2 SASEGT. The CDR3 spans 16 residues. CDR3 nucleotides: TGTGCCAGCAGTGAAATCGGTGGGGGACACTACAATGAGCAGTTCTTC. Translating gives CASSEIGGGHYNEQFF.

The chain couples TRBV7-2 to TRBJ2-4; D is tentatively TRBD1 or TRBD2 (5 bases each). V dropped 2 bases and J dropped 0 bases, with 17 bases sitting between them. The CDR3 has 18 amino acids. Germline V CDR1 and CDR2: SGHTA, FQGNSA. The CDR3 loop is CASSLTWGTTLAKNIQYF. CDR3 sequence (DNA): TGTGCCAGCAGCTTAACGTGGGGGACCACTTTAGCCAAAAACATTCAGTACTTC. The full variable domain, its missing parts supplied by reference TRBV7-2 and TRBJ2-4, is GAGVSQSPSNKVTEKGKDVELRCDPISGHTALYWYRQSLGQGLEFLIYFQGNSAPDKSGLPSDRFSAERTGGSVSTLTIQRTQQEDSAVYLCASSLTWGTTLAKNIQYFGAGTRLSVL.

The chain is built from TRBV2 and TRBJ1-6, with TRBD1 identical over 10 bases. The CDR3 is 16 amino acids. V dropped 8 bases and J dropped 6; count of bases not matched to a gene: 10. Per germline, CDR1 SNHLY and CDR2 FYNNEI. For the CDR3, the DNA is TGTGCCAGCGAAAAAGGGACAGGGGAATTTAATTCACCCCTCCACTTT. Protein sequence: CASEKGTGEFNSPLHF.

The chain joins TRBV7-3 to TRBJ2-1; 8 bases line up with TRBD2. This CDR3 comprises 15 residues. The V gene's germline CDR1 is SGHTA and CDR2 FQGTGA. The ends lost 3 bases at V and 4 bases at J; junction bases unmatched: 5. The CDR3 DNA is TGTGCCAGCAGCTTTACTAGCGGAGAATACAATGAGCAGTTCTTC. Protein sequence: CASSFTSGEYNEQFF.

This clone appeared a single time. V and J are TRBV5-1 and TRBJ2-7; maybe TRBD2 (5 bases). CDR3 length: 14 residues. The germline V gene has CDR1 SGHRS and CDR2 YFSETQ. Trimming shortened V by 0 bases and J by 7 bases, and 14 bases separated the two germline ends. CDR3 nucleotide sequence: TGCGCCAGCAGCTTGGAGACGGAGGCCTGGGAGCAGTACTTC. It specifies CASSLETEAWEQYF.

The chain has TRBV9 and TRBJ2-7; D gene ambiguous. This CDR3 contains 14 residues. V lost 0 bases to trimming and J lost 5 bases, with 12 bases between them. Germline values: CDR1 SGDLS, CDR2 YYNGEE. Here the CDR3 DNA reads TGTGCCAGCAGCGTAGCCCCGGGTAAGCACGAGCAGTACTTC. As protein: CASSVAPGKHEQYF.

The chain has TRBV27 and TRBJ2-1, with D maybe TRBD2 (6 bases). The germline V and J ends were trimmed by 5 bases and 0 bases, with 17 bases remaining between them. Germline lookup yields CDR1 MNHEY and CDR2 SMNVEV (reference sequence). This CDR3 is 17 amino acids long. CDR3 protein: CASSLRPGVTSYNEQFF. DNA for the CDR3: TGTGCCAGCAGTCTCCGGCCGGGGGTTACCTCCTACAATGAGCAGTTCTTC.

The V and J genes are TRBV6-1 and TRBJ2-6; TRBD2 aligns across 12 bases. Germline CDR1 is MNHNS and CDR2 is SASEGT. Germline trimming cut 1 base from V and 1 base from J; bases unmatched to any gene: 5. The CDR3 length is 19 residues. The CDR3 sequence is CASSEGTSGMWSGANVLTF. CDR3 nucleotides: TGTGCCAGCAGTGAAGGGACTAGCGGGATGTGGTCTGGGGCCAACGTCCTGACTTTC.

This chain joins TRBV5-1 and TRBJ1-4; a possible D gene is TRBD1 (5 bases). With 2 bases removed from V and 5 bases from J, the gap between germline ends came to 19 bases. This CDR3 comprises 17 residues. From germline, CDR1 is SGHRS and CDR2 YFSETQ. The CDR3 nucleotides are TGCGCCAGCAGCTTACTAGAAGGACGCGGGGGAAATGAAAAACTGTTTTTT. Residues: CASSLLEGRGGNEKLFF.

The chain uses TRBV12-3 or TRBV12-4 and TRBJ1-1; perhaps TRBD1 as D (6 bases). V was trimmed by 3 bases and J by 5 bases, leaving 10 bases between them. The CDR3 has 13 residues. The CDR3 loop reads CASSLGGQTEAFF. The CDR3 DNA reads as TGTGCCAGCAGTTTGGGGGGCCAGACTGAAGCTTTCTTT.

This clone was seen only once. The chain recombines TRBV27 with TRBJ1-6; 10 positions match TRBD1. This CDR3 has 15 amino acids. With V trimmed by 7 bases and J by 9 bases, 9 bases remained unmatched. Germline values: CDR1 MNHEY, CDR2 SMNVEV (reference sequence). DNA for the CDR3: TGTGCCAGCATGACAGGGGGCGTCTACGGTTCACCCCTCCACTTT. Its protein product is CASMTGGVYGSPLHF.

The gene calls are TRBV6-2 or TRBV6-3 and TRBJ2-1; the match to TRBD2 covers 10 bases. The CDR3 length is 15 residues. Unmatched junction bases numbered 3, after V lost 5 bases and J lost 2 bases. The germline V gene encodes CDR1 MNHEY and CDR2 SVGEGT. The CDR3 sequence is CASSPLAGAYNEQFF. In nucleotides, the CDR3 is TGTGCCAGCAGTCCCCTAGCGGGAGCCTACAATGAGCAGTTCTTC.

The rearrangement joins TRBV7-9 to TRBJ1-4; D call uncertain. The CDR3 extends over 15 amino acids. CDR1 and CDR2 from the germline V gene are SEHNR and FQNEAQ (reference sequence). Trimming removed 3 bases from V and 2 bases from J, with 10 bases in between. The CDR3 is CASSLTRNTNEKLFF. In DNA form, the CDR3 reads TGTGCCAGCAGCTTGACCAGGAACACTAATGAAAAACTGTTTTTT.

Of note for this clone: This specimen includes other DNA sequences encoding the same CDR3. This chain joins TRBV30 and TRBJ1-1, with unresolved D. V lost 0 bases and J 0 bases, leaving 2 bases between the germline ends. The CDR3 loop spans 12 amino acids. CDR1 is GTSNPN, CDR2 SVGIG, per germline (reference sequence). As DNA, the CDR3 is TGTGCCTGGAGTGTCTTGAACACTGAAGCTTTCTTT. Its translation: CAWSVLNTEAFF.

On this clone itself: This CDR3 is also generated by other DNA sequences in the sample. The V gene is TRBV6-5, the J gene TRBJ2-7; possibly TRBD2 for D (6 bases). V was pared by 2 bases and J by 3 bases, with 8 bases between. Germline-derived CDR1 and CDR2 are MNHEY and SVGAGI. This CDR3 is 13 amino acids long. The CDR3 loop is CASSYRRGYEQYF. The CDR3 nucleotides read TGTGCCAGCAGTTACAGGAGGGGCTACGAGCAGTACTTC.

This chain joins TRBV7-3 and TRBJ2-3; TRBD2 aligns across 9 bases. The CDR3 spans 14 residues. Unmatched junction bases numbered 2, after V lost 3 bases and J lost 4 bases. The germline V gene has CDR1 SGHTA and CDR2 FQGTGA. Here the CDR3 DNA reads TGTGCCAGCAGCTTTAGCGGGGGAGCAGATACGCAGTATTTT. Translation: CASSFSGGADTQYF.

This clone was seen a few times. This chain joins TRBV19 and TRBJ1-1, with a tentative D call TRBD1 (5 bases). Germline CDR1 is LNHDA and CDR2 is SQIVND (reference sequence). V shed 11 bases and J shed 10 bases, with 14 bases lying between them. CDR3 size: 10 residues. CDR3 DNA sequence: TGTGCCTCGAGCAGGGAGGTAGCTTTCTTT. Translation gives CASSREVAFF.

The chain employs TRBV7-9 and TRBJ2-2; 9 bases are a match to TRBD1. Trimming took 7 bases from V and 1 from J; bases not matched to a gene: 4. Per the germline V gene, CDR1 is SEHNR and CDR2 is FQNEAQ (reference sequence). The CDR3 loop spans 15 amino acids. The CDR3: CASKWDRENTGELFF. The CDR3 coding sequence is TGTGCCAGCAAGTGGGACAGGGAGAACACCGGGGAGCTGTTTTTT.

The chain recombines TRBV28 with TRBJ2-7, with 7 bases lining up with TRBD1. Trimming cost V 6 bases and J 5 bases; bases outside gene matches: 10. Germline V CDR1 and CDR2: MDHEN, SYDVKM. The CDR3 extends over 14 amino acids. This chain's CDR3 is CASSPGQAYHEQYF. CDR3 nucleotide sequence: TGTGCCAGCAGCCCCGGACAGGCGTACCACGAGCAGTACTTC.

CDR3 protein: CASSLLGSVDQPQHF. CDR3 nucleotides: TGTGCCAGCAGTTTATTGGGGTCAGTGGATCAGCCCCAGCATTTT. The chain uses TRBV27 and TRBJ1-5, with D uncertain. V shed 1 base and J shed 5 bases, with 12 bases lying between them. Germline-derived CDR1 and CDR2 are MNHEY and SMNVEV (reference sequence). This CDR3 contains 15 residues.

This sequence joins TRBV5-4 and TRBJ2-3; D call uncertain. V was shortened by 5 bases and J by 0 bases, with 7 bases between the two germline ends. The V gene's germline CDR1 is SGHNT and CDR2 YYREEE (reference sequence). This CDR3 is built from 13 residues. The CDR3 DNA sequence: TGTGCCAGCAGACTCCGGAGCACAGATACGCAGTATTTT. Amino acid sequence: CASRLRSTDTQYF.

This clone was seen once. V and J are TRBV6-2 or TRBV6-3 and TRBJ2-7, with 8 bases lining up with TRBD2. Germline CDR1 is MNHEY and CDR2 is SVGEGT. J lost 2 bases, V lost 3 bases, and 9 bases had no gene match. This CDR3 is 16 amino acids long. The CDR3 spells CASSYPSGGRTYEQYF. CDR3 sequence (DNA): TGTGCCAGCAGTTATCCGTCCGGCGGGAGGACCTACGAGCAGTACTTC.

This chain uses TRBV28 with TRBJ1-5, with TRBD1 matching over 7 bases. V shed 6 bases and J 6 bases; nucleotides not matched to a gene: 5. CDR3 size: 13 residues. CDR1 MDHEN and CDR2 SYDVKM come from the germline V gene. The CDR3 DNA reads TGTGCCAGCAGACAGGGGCCGGGTCAGCCCCAGCATTTT. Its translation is CASRQGPGQPQHF.

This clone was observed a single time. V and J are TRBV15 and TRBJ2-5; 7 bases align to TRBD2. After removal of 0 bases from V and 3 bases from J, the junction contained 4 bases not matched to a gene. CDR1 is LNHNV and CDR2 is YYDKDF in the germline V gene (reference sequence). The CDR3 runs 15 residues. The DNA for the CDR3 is TGTGCCACCAGCAGAGAGAGGCTAGCGGAAGAGACCCAGTACTTC. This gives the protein CATSRERLAEETQYF.